The present entry profiles one T cell receptor beta chain with its context. The antigen is not known. A single base separates this from a much larger clone, so it may be a read error. The data were taken from a study of T cell repertoires in cytomegalovirus infection. On the study more broadly: It was the public TCR beta signatures that indicated both CMV infection and matching HLA type. General observations from the study: Cumulative public TCR beta family frequency identified CMV carriers with the relevant HLA. HLA-C-restricted CMV clonotypes gave the most frequent clonotype in two of eight donors.

MiXCR, run by TCRdb on the reads, gives a single entry per CDR3 protein. The repertoire holds more than 150,000 distinct CDR3 sequences, with about 21% as singletons. Per germline, CDR1 SGHTA and CDR2 FQGNSA. This CDR3 spans 14 amino acids. This sequence originates from a human donor in good health (CMV status not recorded). Some clones in this sample may be carry-over from other donors' samples. The chain recombines TRBV7-2 with TRBJ2-3, with D perhaps matching TRBD1 (5 bases). The sequencing input was PBMCs. The CDR3 DNA is TGTGCCAGCAGCTCGGACATAGGCACAGGTACGCAGTATTTT. It is translated as CASSSDIGTGTQYF.